The 27 T cell receptor beta chains given below trace back to one sample, sequenced in a study of blood T cell repertoires in COVID-19 (dated by TCRdb to 2020 to 2022). The library was generated by the immunoSEQ multiplex PCR assay. TCRdb stores this immuneACCESS table with in-frame sequences only. Part of the clones is absent; in the studies checked, under half of the shortfall reflects unresolved V genes, and no reason is known for the rest. The sample table records 40,000 to 50,000 clones; 70% to 85% of these occur just once. The ten largest clones capture about 25% of the sample. The sequencing input was peripheral blood. The receptors were gathered from an older man with acute or convalescent COVID-19.

The genes are TRBV4-1 and TRBJ2-2; a possible D gene is TRBD1 (5 bases). Germline CDR1 is MGHRA and CDR2 is YSYEKL. There are 16 residues in the CDR3. Trimming stripped 4 bases from V and 0 bases from J, with 12 bases between. For the CDR3, the DNA is TGCGCCAGCAGCCCAGGGTCTGGGCCGAACACCGGGGAGCTGTTTTTT. It specifies CASSPGSGPNTGELFF.

This clone was seen more than once but under ten times. This chain uses TRBV7-9 with TRBJ1-4; 8 nucleotides match TRBD1. V shed 5 bases and J 6 bases; nucleotides not matched to a gene: 5. The CDR3 is 14 amino acids. Germline V gene data show CDR1 as SEHNR and CDR2 as FQNEAQ (reference sequence). The CDR3 here is CASSPGQVDEKLFF. The CDR3 nucleotides read TGTGCCAGCAGCCCGGGACAGGTGGATGAAAAACTGTTTTTT.

As DNA, the CDR3 is TGCGCCAGCAGTGAGTCAACGACTAGCGGGGCAGAGACCCAGTACTTC. Protein sequence: CASSESTTSGAETQYF. The gene calls are TRBV10-1 and TRBJ2-5, with 11 bases lining up with TRBD2. The CDR3 length is 16 residues. J lost 4 bases, V lost 0 bases, and 4 bases had no gene match. CDR1 WNHNN and CDR2 SYGVQD come from the germline V gene (reference sequence).

The chain combines TRBV6-5 with TRBJ2-2; D gene uncertain. The V end lost 5 bases, the J end lost 8 bases, and 9 bases lay between the germline ends. The length of the CDR3 is 12 residues. Germline assignment: CDR1 MNHEY and CDR2 SVGAGI. The CDR3 DNA reads TGTGCCAGCAGTCCAGCGAGGGGGGAGCTGTTTTTT. Residues: CASSPARGELFF.

This sequence joins TRBV5-4 and TRBJ2-3, with TRBD2 matching 9 bases. Germline loops: CDR1 SGHNT, CDR2 YYREEE (reference sequence). V shed 5 bases and J 2 bases; nucleotides not matched to a gene: 6. The CDR3 extends over 15 amino acids. The chain's CDR3 is CASRVSSGATDTQYF. The CDR3 DNA sequence: TGTGCCAGCAGGGTATCTAGCGGGGCCACAGATACGCAGTATTTT.

The V and J genes are TRBV19 and TRBJ2-7; the match to TRBD2 covers 12 bases. CDR3 length: 14 residues. V lost 4 bases, J lost 4 bases, and 2 bases stayed unmatched. Germline V lookup: CDR1 LNHDA, CDR2 SQIVND (reference sequence). CDR3 coding DNA: TGTGCCAGTAGTACTGGGACTAGCGGGTACGAGCAGTACTTC. It codes for CASSTGTSGYEQYF.

The CDR3, as DNA: TGTGCCAGCAGTTACAGCGACAGTTATAATTCACCCCTCCACTTT. Translation: CASSYSDSYNSPLHF. The chain employs TRBV6-5 and TRBJ1-6, with D possibly TRBD1 on 5 matching bases. V shed 2 bases and J shed 4 bases, with 9 bases lying between them. CDR1 MNHEY and CDR2 SVGAGI come from the germline V gene. This CDR3 contains 15 residues.

The V and J genes are TRBV18 and TRBJ2-3; 7 bases align to TRBD2. With 3 bases clipped from V and 11 bases from J, the junction kept 8 bases outside the gene matches. CDR1 and CDR2 from the germline V gene are KGHSH and LQKENI. The CDR3 runs 13 residues. CDR3 DNA sequence: TGTGCCAGCTCACCCCCTGCGCCGGGGGGGCAGTATTTT. Its translation is CASSPPAPGGQYF.

The rearrangement uses TRBV2 and TRBJ1-3, with unresolved D. V lost 3 bases, J lost 6 bases, and 3 bases lay in between. The length of the CDR3 is 11 residues. The germline V gene encodes CDR1 SNHLY and CDR2 FYNNEI. This CDR3 is CASSDLNTIYF. The CDR3 bases are TGTGCCAGCAGTGACCTAAACACCATATATTTT.

The chain recombines TRBV5-4 with TRBJ2-2; maybe TRBD2 (5 bases). This CDR3 is built from 14 residues. Germline V gene sequence: CDR1 SGHNT, CDR2 YYREEE (reference sequence). Trimming removed 2 bases at V and 4 bases at J, with 9 bases between. This CDR3 reads CASSFGDPTGELFF. Written as DNA, the CDR3 is TGTGCCAGCAGCTTCGGGGATCCCACCGGGGAGCTGTTTTTT. Combining the CDR3 with reference TRBV5-4 and TRBJ2-2 gives the whole variable domain ETGVTQSPTHLIKTRGQQVTLRCSSQSGHNTVSWYQQALGQGPQFIFQYYREEENGRGNFPPRFSGLQFPNYSSELNVNALELDDSALYLCASSFGDPTGELFFGEGSRLTVL.

This clone was detected once. The rearrangement links TRBV14 to TRBJ1-3; TRBD1 matches 8 bases. Germline V gives CDR1 SGHDN, CDR2 FVKESK. With V trimmed by 4 bases and J by 0 bases, 8 bases remained unmatched. The CDR3 totals 17 residues. CDR3 sequence: CASSRPGQDFSGNTIYF. CDR3 in DNA: TGTGCCAGCAGCCGACCGGGACAGGATTTCTCTGGAAACACCATATATTTT.

The chain carries TRBV5-1 and TRBJ2-1, with 10 positions matching TRBD2. The V segment lost 4 bases and the J segment 6 bases; nucleotides outside the gene matches: 7. The CDR3 covers 15 residues. CDR1 SGHRS and CDR2 YFSETQ come from the germline V gene. The CDR3 region has the DNA TGCGCCAGCAGCCCGGAGCGGGGGGGAACCAATGAGCAGTTCTTC. It translates to CASSPERGGTNEQFF.

V and J are TRBV28 and TRBJ2-2; 8 nucleotides match TRBD1. Trimming cost V 6 bases and J 7 bases; bases outside gene matches: 7. This CDR3 has 14 residues. In germline, CDR1 is MDHEN, CDR2 SYDVKM. The CDR3 loop reads CASRTDRGSGELFF. DNA of the CDR3: TGTGCCAGCAGGACAGACAGGGGCAGCGGGGAGCTGTTTTTT.

The chain carries TRBV7-2 and TRBJ2-7; TRBD2 matches 10 bases. This CDR3 contains 17 residues. Losses at the gene ends were 3 bases for V and 3 bases for J; bases not matched to a gene: 11. The germline gives CDR1 SGHTA, CDR2 FQGNSA. The CDR3 DNA is TGTGCCAGCAGCTTCACCACCAGCGGGGGGGTATTCTACGAGCAGTACTTC. Translation gives CASSFTTSGGVFYEQYF.

The chain uses TRBV25-1 and TRBJ2-1, with a possible D match to TRBD2 (6 bases). Germline V gene data show CDR1 as MGHDK and CDR2 as SYGVNS. The CDR3 is 15 residues long. Deletions cut 1 base from V and 10 bases from J, with 17 bases between. CDR3 DNA sequence: TGTGCCAGCAGTGAATCCGCTTTTTGGGGAGGAGAGCAGTTCTTC. Protein: CASSESAFWGGEQFF.

V gene TRBV7-3 combines with J gene TRBJ2-3; weak D call: TRBD1 (6 bases). The ends were cut back, 1 base at V and 2 bases at J, with 7 bases in the middle. Germline CDR1 SGHTA, CDR2 FQGTGA. This CDR3 is built from 14 residues. CDR3 residues: CASSLNRVTDTQYF. The CDR3 region has the DNA TGTGCCAGCAGCTTAAACAGGGTCACAGATACGCAGTATTTT.

This chain uses TRBV9 with TRBJ2-1, with 9 bases that match TRBD2. The germline CDR1 and CDR2 sequences are SGDLS and YYNGEE. This CDR3 spans 13 amino acids. The V and J ends lost 7 bases and 5 bases, in that order; junction bases with no gene match: 4. The CDR3 loop reads CASSSGNHNEQFF. The CDR3 nucleotides are TGTGCCAGCTCTAGCGGGAACCACAATGAGCAGTTCTTC.

The chain uses TRBV18 and TRBJ2-1, with 14 bases fitting TRBD2. V shed 6 bases, J shed 5 bases, and the junction held 6 bases outside the gene matches. CDR1 and CDR2 from the germline V gene are KGHSH and LQKENI. The CDR3 contains 16 residues. CDR3 coding DNA: TGTGCCAGCTCCCCTGGGACTAGCGGGAGCCACAATGAGCAGTTCTTC. Protein sequence: CASSPGTSGSHNEQFF.

The chain has TRBV7-9 and TRBJ2-3; TRBD2 matches 11 bases. This CDR3 is 14 amino acids long. The V and J ends lost 7 bases and 4 bases, in that order; junction bases with no gene match: 4. CDR1 is SEHNR, CDR2 FQNEAQ, per germline (reference sequence). This chain's CDR3 is CASMTSGNPDTQYF. In nucleotides, the CDR3 is TGTGCCAGCATGACTAGCGGGAACCCAGATACGCAGTATTTT. The whole variable domain, filled in from reference TRBV7-9 and TRBJ2-3, reads DTGVSQNPRHKITKRGQNVTFRCDPISEHNRLYWYRQTLGQGPEFLTYFQNEAQLEKSRLLSDRFSAERPKGSFSTLEIQRTEQGDSAMYLCASMTSGNPDTQYFGPGTRLTVL.

The CDR3 coding sequence is TGCGCCAGCAGCTTGGATGGCAGGGGCAATAATTCACCCCTCCACTTT. It codes for CASSLDGRGNNSPLHF. The chain joins TRBV5-1 to TRBJ1-6, with a weak D call TRBD1 (6 bases). V was clipped by 0 bases and J by 5 bases, with 12 bases between them. The CDR3 runs to 16 residues. Germline V CDR1 and CDR2: SGHRS, YFSETQ. Complete variable domain (other parts from reference TRBV5-1 and TRBJ1-6): KAGVTQTPRYLIKTRGQQVTLSCSPISGHRSVSWYQQTPGQGLQFLFEYFSETQRNKGNFPGRFSGRQFSNSRSEMNVSTLELGDSALYLCASSLDGRGNNSPLHFGNGTRLTVT.

The V call is TRBV6-5, the J call TRBJ1-2; 10 bases align to TRBD1. The germline gives CDR1 MNHEY, CDR2 SVGAGI. This CDR3 is built from 16 residues. Trimming cost V 4 bases and J 0 bases; bases outside gene matches: 5. In DNA form, the CDR3 reads TGTGCCAGCAGTTCCCCTGGACAGGGGGCTAACTATGGCTACACCTTC. This gives the protein CASSSPGQGANYGYTF.

This clone appeared a few times. This same CDR3 is encoded by further DNA sequences in the sample. The rearrangement joins TRBV28 to TRBJ2-5; D is perhaps TRBD2 (5 bases). This CDR3 contains 17 residues. CDR1 MDHEN and CDR2 SYDVKM come from the germline V gene. V dropped 11 bases and J dropped 5 bases, with 30 bases sitting between them. The CDR3 reads CAFGKLGPMARRETQYF. The CDR3 DNA reads as TGTGCCTTCGGGAAGCTGGGCCCTATGGCCCGACGGGAGACCCAGTACTTC.

This chain connects TRBV28 to TRBJ1-6; TRBD1 might be the D (5 bases). There are 13 residues in the CDR3. V dropped 5 bases and J dropped 10 bases, with 12 bases sitting between them. CDR1 is MDHEN and CDR2 is SYDVKM in the germline V gene. DNA of the CDR3: TGTGCCAGCAGTCGGGGGAAACGATCACCCCTCCACTTT. It encodes CASSRGKRSPLHF.

The chain carries TRBV7-2 and TRBJ1-2, with no clear D. V was pared by 0 bases and J by 5 bases, with 13 bases between. Germline CDR1 is SGHTA and CDR2 is FQGNSA. CDR3 length: 15 amino acids. CDR3 DNA: TGTGCCAGCAGCTTAGCTTCTCGGAGGGAATATGGCTACACCTTC. Translation: CASSLASRREYGYTF. Combining the CDR3 with reference TRBV7-2 and TRBJ1-2 gives the whole variable domain GAGVSQSPSNKVTEKGKDVELRCDPISGHTALYWYRQSLGQGLEFLIYFQGNSAPDKSGLPSDRFSAERTGGSVSTLTIQRTQQEDSAVYLCASSLASRREYGYTFGSGTRLTVV.

This clone showed up just once. The chain carries TRBV5-5 and TRBJ1-1; maybe TRBD1 (5 bases). The CDR3 contains 14 residues. Trimming stripped 4 bases from V and 4 bases from J, with 14 bases between. Germline V gene lookup returns CDR1 SGHKS and CDR2 YYEKEE (reference sequence). The CDR3 sequence: CASSLLRDFTEAFF. The DNA for the CDR3 is TGTGCCAGCAGCCTCCTCAGGGACTTCACTGAAGCTTTCTTT.

The V and J genes are TRBV2 and TRBJ2-3; TRBD1 aligns across 7 bases. V lost 7 bases to trimming and J lost 3 bases; unmatched junction nucleotides: 7. In germline, CDR1 is SNHLY, CDR2 FYNNEI. The CDR3 totals 14 residues. The CDR3 nucleotides are TGTGCCAGCAAGGCGAGGGGGCCGACAGATACGCAGTATTTT. Translation: CASKARGPTDTQYF.

In this sample, this clone turned up a few times. The rearrangement uses TRBV27 and TRBJ1-2, with a possible D match to TRBD1 (5 bases). Between the trimmed V and J ends, which lost 7 bases and 7 bases, there was a span of 16 bases. Germline CDR1 reads MNHEY; CDR2 reads SMNVEV (reference sequence). The CDR3 consists of 13 residues. Written as DNA, the CDR3 is TGTGCCAGCACCACAGGCACCTTGGGTGGCTACACCTTC. This translates into CASTTGTLGGYTF.